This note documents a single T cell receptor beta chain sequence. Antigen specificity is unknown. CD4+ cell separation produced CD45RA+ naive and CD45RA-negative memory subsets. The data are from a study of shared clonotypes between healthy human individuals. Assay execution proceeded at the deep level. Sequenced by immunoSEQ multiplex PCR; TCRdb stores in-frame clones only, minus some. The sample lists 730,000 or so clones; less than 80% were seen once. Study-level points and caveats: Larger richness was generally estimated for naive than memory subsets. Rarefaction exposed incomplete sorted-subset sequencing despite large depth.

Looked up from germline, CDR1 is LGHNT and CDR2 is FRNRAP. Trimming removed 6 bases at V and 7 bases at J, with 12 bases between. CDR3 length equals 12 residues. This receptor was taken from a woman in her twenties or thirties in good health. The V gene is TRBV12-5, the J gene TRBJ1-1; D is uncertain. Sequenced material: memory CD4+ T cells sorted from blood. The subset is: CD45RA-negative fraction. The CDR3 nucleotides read TGTGCTAGTGGGGAGGGAGAGGGTGAAGCTTTCTTT. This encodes CASGEGEGEAFF. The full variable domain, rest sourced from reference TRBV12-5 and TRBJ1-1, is DARVTQTPRHKVTEMGQEVTMRCQPILGHNTVFWYRQTMMQGLELLAYFRNRAPLDDSGMPKDRFSAEMPDATLATLKIQPSEPRDSAVYFCASGEGEGEAFFGQGTRLTVV.